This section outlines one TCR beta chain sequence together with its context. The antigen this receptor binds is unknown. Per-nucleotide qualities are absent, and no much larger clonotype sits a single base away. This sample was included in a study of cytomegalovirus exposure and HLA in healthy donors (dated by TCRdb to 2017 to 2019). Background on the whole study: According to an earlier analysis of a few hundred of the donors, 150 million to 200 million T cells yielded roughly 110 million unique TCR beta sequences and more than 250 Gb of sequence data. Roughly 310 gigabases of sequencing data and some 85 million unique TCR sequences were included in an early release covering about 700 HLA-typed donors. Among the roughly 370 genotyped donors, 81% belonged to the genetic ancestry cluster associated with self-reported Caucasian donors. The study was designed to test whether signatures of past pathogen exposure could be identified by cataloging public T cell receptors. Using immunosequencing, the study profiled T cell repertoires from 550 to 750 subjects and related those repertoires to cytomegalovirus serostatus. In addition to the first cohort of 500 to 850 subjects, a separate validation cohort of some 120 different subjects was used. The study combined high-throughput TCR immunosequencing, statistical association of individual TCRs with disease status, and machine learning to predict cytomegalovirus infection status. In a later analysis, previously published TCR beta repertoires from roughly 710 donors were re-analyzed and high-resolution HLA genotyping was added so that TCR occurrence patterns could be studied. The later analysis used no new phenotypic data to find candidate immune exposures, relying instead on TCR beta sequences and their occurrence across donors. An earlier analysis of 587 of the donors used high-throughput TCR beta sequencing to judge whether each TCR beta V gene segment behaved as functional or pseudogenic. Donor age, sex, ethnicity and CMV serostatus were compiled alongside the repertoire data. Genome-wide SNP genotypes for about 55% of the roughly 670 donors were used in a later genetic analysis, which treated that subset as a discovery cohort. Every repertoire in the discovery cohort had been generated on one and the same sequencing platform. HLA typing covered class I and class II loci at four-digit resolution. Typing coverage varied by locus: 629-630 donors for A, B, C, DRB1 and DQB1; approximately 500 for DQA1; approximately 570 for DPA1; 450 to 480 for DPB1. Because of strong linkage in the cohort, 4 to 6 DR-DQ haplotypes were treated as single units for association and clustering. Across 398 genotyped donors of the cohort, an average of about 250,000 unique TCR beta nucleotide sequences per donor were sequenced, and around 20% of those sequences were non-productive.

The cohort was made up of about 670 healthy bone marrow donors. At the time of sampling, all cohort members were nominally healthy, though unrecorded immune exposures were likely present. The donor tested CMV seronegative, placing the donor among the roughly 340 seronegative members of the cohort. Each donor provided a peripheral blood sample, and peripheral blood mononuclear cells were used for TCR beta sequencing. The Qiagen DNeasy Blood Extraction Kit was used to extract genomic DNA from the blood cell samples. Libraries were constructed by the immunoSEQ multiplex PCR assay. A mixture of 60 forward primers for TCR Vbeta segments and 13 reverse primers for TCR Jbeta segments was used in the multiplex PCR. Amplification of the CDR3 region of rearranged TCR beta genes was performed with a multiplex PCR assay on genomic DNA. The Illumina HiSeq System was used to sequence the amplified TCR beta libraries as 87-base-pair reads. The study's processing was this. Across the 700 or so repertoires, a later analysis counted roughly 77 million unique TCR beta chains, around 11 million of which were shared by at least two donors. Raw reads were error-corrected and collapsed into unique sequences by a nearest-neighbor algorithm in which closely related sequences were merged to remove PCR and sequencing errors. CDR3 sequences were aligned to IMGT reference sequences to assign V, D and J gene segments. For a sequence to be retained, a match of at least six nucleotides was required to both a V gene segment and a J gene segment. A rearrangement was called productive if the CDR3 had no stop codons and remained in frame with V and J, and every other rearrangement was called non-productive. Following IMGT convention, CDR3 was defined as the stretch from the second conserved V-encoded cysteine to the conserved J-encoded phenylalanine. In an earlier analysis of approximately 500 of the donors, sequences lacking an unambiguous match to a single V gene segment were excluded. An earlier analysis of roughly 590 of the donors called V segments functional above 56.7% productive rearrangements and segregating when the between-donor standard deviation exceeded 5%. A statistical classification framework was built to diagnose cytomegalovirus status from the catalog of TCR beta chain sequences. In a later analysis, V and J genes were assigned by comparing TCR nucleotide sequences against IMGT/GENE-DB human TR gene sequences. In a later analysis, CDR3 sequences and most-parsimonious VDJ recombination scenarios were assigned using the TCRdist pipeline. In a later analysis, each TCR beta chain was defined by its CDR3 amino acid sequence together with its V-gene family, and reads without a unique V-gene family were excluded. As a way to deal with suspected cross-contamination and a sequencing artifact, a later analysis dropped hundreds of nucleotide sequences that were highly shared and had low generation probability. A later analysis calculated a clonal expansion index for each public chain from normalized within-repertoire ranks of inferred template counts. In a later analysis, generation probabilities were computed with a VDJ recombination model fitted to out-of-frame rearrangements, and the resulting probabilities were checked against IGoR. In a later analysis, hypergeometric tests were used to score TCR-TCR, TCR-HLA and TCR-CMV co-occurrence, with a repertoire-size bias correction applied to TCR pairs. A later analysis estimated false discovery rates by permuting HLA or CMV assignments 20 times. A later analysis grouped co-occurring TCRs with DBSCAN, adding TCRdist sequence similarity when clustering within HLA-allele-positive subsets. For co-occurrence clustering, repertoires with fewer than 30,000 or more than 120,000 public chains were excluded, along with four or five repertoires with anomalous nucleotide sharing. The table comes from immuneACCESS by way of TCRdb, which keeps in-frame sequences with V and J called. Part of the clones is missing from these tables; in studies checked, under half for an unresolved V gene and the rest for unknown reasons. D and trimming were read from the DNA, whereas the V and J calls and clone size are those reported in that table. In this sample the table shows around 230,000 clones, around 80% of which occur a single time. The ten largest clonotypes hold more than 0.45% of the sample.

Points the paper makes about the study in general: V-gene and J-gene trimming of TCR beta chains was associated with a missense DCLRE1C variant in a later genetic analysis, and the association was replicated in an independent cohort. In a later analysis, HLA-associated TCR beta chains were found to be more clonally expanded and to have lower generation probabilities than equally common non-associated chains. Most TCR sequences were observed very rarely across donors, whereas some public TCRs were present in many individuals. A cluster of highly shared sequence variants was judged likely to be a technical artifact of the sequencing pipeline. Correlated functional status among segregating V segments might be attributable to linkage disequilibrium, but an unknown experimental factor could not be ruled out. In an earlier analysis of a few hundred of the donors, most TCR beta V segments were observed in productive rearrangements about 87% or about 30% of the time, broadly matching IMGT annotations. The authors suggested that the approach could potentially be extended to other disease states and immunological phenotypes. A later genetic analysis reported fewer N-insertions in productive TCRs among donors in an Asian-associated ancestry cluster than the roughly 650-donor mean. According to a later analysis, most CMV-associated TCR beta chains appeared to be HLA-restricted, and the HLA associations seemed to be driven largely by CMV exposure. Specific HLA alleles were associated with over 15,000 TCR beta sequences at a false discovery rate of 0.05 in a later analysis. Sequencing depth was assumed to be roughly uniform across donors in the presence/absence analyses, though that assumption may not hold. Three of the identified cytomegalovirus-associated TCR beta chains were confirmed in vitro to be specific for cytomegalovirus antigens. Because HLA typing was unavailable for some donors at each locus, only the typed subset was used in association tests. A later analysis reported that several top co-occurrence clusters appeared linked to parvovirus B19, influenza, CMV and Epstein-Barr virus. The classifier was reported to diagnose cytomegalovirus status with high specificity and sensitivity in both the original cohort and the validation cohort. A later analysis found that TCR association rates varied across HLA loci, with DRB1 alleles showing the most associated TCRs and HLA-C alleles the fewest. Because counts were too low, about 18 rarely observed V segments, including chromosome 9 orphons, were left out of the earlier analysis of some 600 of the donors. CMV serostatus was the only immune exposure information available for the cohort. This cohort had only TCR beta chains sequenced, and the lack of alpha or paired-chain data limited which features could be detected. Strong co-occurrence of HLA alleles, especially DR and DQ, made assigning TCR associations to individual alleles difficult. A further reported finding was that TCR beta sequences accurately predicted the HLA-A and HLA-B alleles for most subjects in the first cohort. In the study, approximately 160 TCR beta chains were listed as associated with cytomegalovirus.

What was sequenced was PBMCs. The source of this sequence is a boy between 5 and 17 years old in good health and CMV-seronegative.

The CDR3 amino acid sequence is: CASRNGRGRTEAFF. The DNA is as follows: TGTGCCAGCAGGAACGGCAGGGGGCGTACTGAAGCTTTCTTT. The sequence is built from TRBV7-2 and TRBJ1-1; 8 bases in between match TRBD1. CDR1 and CDR2, per the germline V gene, are SGHTA and FQGNSA. From the cysteine through the phenylalanine, the CDR3 covers 14 amino acids. Only the CDR3 region is kept as DNA, spanning 42 bases read in frame from base 1. V ends up 6 bases short and J 5 bases short, with an unmatched junction base count of 8.